These 17 T cell receptor beta chains came from one sample sequenced in a study of PD-L1 blockade in urothelial cancer. Clones were read by immunoSEQ multiplex PCR, and TCRdb kept only the in-frame ones, dropping some. The sample carries fewer than 30,000 clones, 80% to 85% recorded once. Time point here: peripheral blood 6 weeks after treatment start. The specimen comprised PBMCs, sampled around atezolizumab (anti-PD-L1) treatment. The receptors originated from a man in his 70s with urothelial cancer.

The chain couples TRBV7-9 to TRBJ1-1, with 8 bases lining up with TRBD1. The CDR3 contains 14 residues. J gave up 6 bases and V 5 bases, and 8 bases lay outside the gene matches. Looked up from germline, CDR1 is SEHNR and CDR2 is FQNEAQ (reference sequence). The CDR3 coding sequence is TGTGCCAGCAGCCCAGGGGGCTGGATCCCTGAAGCTTTCTTT. Its translation: CASSPGGWIPEAFF.

The chain carries TRBV7-9 and TRBJ1-5, with D possibly matching TRBD1 (5 bases). The CDR3 has 17 residues. Per the germline V gene, CDR1 is SEHNR and CDR2 is FQNEAQ (reference sequence). The V end was cut by 0 bases, the J end by 3 bases, with 15 bases between. The CDR3 DNA is TGTGCCAGCAGCTTAGCTCAGGGCGGTAGGGTCAATCAGCCCCAGCATTTT. It specifies CASSLAQGGRVNQPQHF.

The V call is TRBV5-6, the J call TRBJ2-4; 8 nucleotides match TRBD2. With V trimmed by 3 bases and J by 6 bases, 2 bases remained unmatched. Germline CDR1 and CDR2: SGHDT and YYEEEE. The CDR3 is 13 residues long. The CDR3 spells CASSSGGTNIQYF. CDR3 nucleotides: TGTGCCAGCAGCTCGGGGGGGACAAACATTCAGTACTTC.

The genes are TRBV7-2 and TRBJ2-1; D may be TRBD2 (6 bases). Germline CDR1 and CDR2: SGHTA and FQGNSA. Trimming stripped 5 bases from V and 5 bases from J, with 16 bases between. The CDR3 loop spans 15 amino acids. This chain's CDR3 is CASSIRTGLHNEQFF. CDR3 bases: TGTGCCAGCAGCATAAGAACGGGACTCCACAATGAGCAGTTCTTC. Together with reference TRBV7-2 and TRBJ2-1, the CDR3 gives the full variable domain: GAGVSQSPSNKVTEKGKDVELRCDPISGHTALYWYRQSLGQGLEFLIYFQGNSAPDKSGLPSDRFSAERTGGSVSTLTIQRTQQEDSAVYLCASSIRTGLHNEQFFGPGTRLTVL.

The chain joins TRBV5-5 to TRBJ2-7, with D tentatively TRBD1 (6 bases). Trimming cost V 5 bases and J 0 bases, with 12 bases left between them. The CDR3 is made up of 14 amino acids. Germline loops: CDR1 SGHKS, CDR2 YYEKEE (reference sequence). The CDR3 DNA is TGTGCCAGCAGTCGACAGGAAAGCTCCTACGAGCAGTACTTC. This codes for CASSRQESSYEQYF. The full variable domain, in which reference TRBV5-5 and TRBJ2-7 provide the parts outside the CDR3, is DAGVTQSPTHLIKTRGQQVTLRCSPISGHKSVSWYQQVLGQGPQFIFQYYEKEERGRGNFPDRFSARQFPNYSSELNVNALLLGDSALYLCASSRQESSYEQYFGPGTRLTVT.

The rearrangement links TRBV5-1 to TRBJ1-4, with 8 bases identical to TRBD1. This CDR3 has 14 amino acids. Germline lookup yields CDR1 SGHRS and CDR2 YFSETQ. With V trimmed by 7 bases and J by 8 bases, 10 bases remained unmatched. The CDR3 loop is CASSPTGAEEKLFF. CDR3 DNA sequence: TGCGCCAGCTCACCGACAGGGGCTGAGGAAAAACTGTTTTTT.

The chain couples TRBV27 to TRBJ2-1; TRBD1 might be the D (7 bases). This CDR3 spans 16 amino acids. Per germline, CDR1 MNHEY and CDR2 SMNVEV (reference sequence). Trimming cost V 1 base and J 4 bases, with 14 bases left between them. CDR3: CASSLWAAGQYNEQFF. CDR3 nucleotide sequence: TGTGCCAGCAGTTTATGGGCTGCGGGACAGTACAATGAGCAGTTCTTC.

This chain connects TRBV5-6 to TRBJ1-4, with 12 bases lining up with TRBD1. CDR3 length: 16 residues. The germline gives CDR1 SGHDT, CDR2 YYEEEE. V shed 0 bases and J 8 bases; nucleotides not matched to a gene: 5. CDR3 sequence reads: CASSLGGQGAREKLFF. CDR3 nucleotide sequence: TGTGCCAGCAGCTTGGGGGGACAGGGGGCGAGAGAAAAACTGTTTTTT.

The V and J genes are TRBV9 and TRBJ2-1; TRBD2 matches 8 bases. The CDR3 is 15 residues long. V lost 7 bases and J lost 4; bases outside the gene matches: 10. Germline-derived CDR1 and CDR2 are SGDLS and YYNGEE. The DNA of the CDR3 is TGTGCCAGCCAGAGGGCGGGAGGCGAATACAATGAGCAGTTCTTC. This sequence encodes CASQRAGGEYNEQFF.

The chain couples TRBV28 to TRBJ1-4; D might be TRBD1 (5 bases). Trimming shortened V by 3 bases and J by 8 bases, and 13 bases separated the two germline ends. Germline values: CDR1 MDHEN, CDR2 SYDVKM. The CDR3 loop spans 14 amino acids. In DNA form, the CDR3 reads TGTGCCAGCAGTTTTGGGGCGTTTGAAGAAAAACTGTTTTTT. Translating gives CASSFGAFEEKLFF.

The chain employs TRBV2 and TRBJ1-4; TRBD1 matches 8 bases. The CDR3 consists of 15 residues. Germline V gene sequence: CDR1 SNHLY, CDR2 FYNNEI. V lost 8 bases, J lost 8 bases, and 13 bases stayed unmatched. The CDR3, as DNA: TGTGCCAGCGCAGGGCAGGGGGCGTATTCGGAAAAACTGTTTTTT. Protein product: CASAGQGAYSEKLFF. Variable domain in full (rest from reference TRBV2 and TRBJ1-4): EPEVTQTPSHQVTQMGQEVILRCVPISNHLYFYWYRQILGQKVEFLVSFYNNEISEKSEIFDDQFSVERPDGSNFTLKIRSTKLEDSAMYFCASAGQGAYSEKLFFGSGTQLSVL.

This chain connects TRBV5-8 to TRBJ1-5; possibly TRBD1 for D (6 bases). V lost 4 bases, J lost 8 bases, and 19 bases lay in between. Germline CDR1 and CDR2: SGHTS and YDEGEE. The CDR3 spans 15 residues. The CDR3 nucleotides read TGTGCCAGCAGCCGAGGGCAGGGGCCGACTGAGCCCCAGCATTTT. Its translation is CASSRGQGPTEPQHF.

The sample holds a few counts of this clone. CDR3 nucleotide sequence: TGTGCCAGCAACCGGGCTGGGACAGGGGGCCCGGCCCACTCCGAGCAGTACTTC. Encoded protein: CASNRAGTGGPAHSEQYF. This chain joins TRBV5-4 and TRBJ2-7; 12 bases are shared with TRBD1. Germline lookup yields CDR1 SGHNT and CDR2 YYREEE (reference sequence). The ends lost 6 bases at V and 6 bases at J; junction bases unmatched: 19. CDR3 length: 18 residues.

This sequence joins TRBV5-4 and TRBJ2-5; TRBD1 matches at 12 bases. V shed 3 bases and J 2 bases; nucleotides not matched to a gene: 8. The germline V gene encodes CDR1 SGHNT and CDR2 YYREEE (reference sequence). The CDR3 has 17 amino acids. In DNA form, the CDR3 reads TGTGCCAGCAGCTCAGGGACAGGGGGCTCGAGGCAAGAGACCCAGTACTTC. This encodes CASSSGTGGSRQETQYF.

The V gene is TRBV28, the J gene TRBJ1-1; the D is unclear. V was cut by 2 bases and J by 2 bases, with 3 bases left in between. Germline lookup yields CDR1 MDHEN and CDR2 SYDVKM. The CDR3 extends over 12 amino acids. The CDR3 is CASSLLNTEAFF. The CDR3 DNA is TGTGCCAGCAGTTTACTAAACACTGAAGCTTTCTTT.

The chain has TRBV9 and TRBJ2-2, with a possible D match to TRBD1 (5 bases). Germline V gives CDR1 SGDLS, CDR2 YYNGEE. V was clipped by 3 bases and J by 5 bases, with 14 bases between them. This CDR3 is 15 amino acids long. In nucleotides, the CDR3 is TGTGCCAGCAGCGCGGATGGGGCAAGTACCGGGGAGCTGTTTTTT. Translated: CASSADGASTGELFF.

The rearrangement uses TRBV9 and TRBJ2-1; 7 bases match TRBD2. The CDR3 spans 15 residues. V was clipped by 0 bases and J by 4 bases; unmatched bases: 4. The germline gives CDR1 SGDLS, CDR2 YYNGEE. CDR3 sequence: CASSVGSGAYNEQFF. The DNA for the CDR3 is TGTGCCAGCAGCGTAGGCAGCGGGGCATACAATGAGCAGTTCTTC.